A single sample gave rise to the 22 T cell receptor beta chains below, sequenced in a study of breast tumors, draining lymph nodes, adjacent tissues. TCRdb processed the multiplex PCR reads anew with MiXCR; each CDR3 protein has one entry. The table shows 15,000 to 16,000 distinct CDR3 sequences, with approximately 51% occurring only once. Material for sequencing was tumor-adjacent breast tissue. Every receptor here comes from a female donor with breast cancer. Some clones in this sample may be carry-over from other donors' samples.

The chain is built from TRBV6-4 and TRBJ2-7; 13 bases align to TRBD2. CDR1 is MRHNA, CDR2 SNTAGT, per germline. The CDR3 contains 16 residues. V was clipped by 10 bases and J by 0 bases; unmatched bases: 9. The CDR3, as DNA: TGTGCCACCGAAAAGGGACTAGCGGGGAGCTCCTACGAGCAGTACTTC. Its translation: CATEKGLAGSSYEQYF.

The V and J genes are TRBV19 and TRBJ2-7; D remains unclear. From germline, CDR1 is LNHDA and CDR2 SQIVND (reference sequence). The germline V and J ends were trimmed by 5 bases and 5 bases, with 13 bases remaining between them. CDR3 size: 13 residues. The chain's CDR3 is CASSRAKTDEQYF. As DNA, the CDR3 is TGTGCCAGTAGTCGGGCTAAAACCGACGAGCAGTACTTC.

V usage is TRBV29-1 and J usage is TRBJ1-4; possible D gene TRBD1, 5 bases. The CDR3 runs to 13 residues. V was clipped by 6 bases and J by 6 bases, with 14 bases between them. Germline values: CDR1 SQVTM, CDR2 ANQGSEA. CDR3 sequence: CSVTDSGDEKLFF. The CDR3 DNA reads as TGCAGCGTGACAGACAGCGGTGATGAAAAACTGTTTTTT.

This clonotype has a handful of counts. Given a much more abundant clone one base away, this may be a read error. The chain recombines TRBV11-1 with TRBJ1-1, with D possibly being TRBD1 (5 bases). Germline V gene lookup returns CDR1 SGHAT and CDR2 FQDESV (reference sequence). CDR3 length equals 13 residues. Here the CDR3 DNA reads TGTGCCAGCAGCTTAGCCGACGGGACTGAAACTTTCTTT. Its protein is CASSLADGTETFF.

This clonotype rates as medium-sized (0.01 to 0.1%). The rearrangement uses TRBV5-1 and TRBJ2-7, with 9 bases lining up with TRBD1. V shed 4 bases, J shed 7 bases, and the junction held 12 bases outside the gene matches. The CDR3 has 15 amino acids. Germline V gene lookup returns CDR1 SGHRS and CDR2 YFSETQ. As DNA, the CDR3 is TGCGCCAGCAGCCTTAGAGGGGACAGGGTTCGGGAGCAGTACTTC. It is translated as CASSLRGDRVREQYF.

Of note for this clonotype: Because the CDR3's place on the DNA is in doubt, the DNA is left out and the CDR3 is given as listed by TCRdb. This rearrangement joins TRBV5-1 to TRBJ1-3; the table calls TRBD1, which could not be checked here. The CDR3 spans 23 residues, counting both ends. Germline CDR1 SGHRS, CDR2 YFSETQ. CDR3: CASSLDSSYEQYFGGRTGNTIYF.

The rearrangement joins TRBV7-9 to TRBJ2-1, with D possibly matching TRBD1 (7 bases). Trimming took off 5 bases at V and 5 bases at J, with 22 bases between the two ends. This CDR3 contains 17 residues. Per germline, CDR1 SEHNR and CDR2 FQNEAQ (reference sequence). CDR3 in DNA: TGTGCCAGCAGCCAAGACGGTTCAGGGGGGTATAACAATGAGCAGTTCTTC. Translation gives CASSQDGSGGYNNEQFF.

This clonotype has at least ten counts. The chain uses TRBV6-5 and TRBJ2-6; D is possibly TRBD2 (5 bases). Germline CDR1 and CDR2: MNHEY and SVGAGI. Trimming pared 5 bases from V and 0 bases from J, leaving 14 bases between. The CDR3 sequence is 17 residues long. CDR3: CASSRESLYSGANVLTF. Here the CDR3 DNA reads TGTGCCAGCAGTAGGGAGTCCCTTTACTCTGGGGCCAACGTCCTGACTTTC.

This rearrangement joins TRBV20-1 to TRBJ2-7; TRBD1 matches 11 bases. CDR3 length: 14 residues. The J segment lost 5 bases and the V segment lost 3 bases, leaving 6 bases of the junction unmatched. CDR1 is DFQATT, CDR2 SNEGSKA, per germline (reference sequence). Here the CDR3 reads CSASGTGGFNEQYF. The CDR3 DNA sequence: TGCAGTGCTAGCGGGACAGGGGGTTTCAACGAGCAGTACTTC.

This clonotype appeared many times. The gene calls are TRBV20-1 and TRBJ1-1; D is perhaps TRBD1 (5 bases). The V end lost 2 bases, the J end lost 4 bases, and 14 bases lay between the germline ends. The germline V gene encodes CDR1 DFQATT and CDR2 SNEGSKA (reference sequence). This CDR3 is built from 14 residues. The CDR3 reads CSARRLGLFTEAFF. The DNA of the CDR3 is TGCAGTGCTAGACGGTTGGGGCTGTTCACTGAAGCTTTCTTT.

This clonotype was counted ten times or more. Being one base from a much bigger clone, this may be a read error. This chain connects TRBV5-1 to TRBJ1-3; D gene uncertain. The CDR3 spans 13 residues. Germline V gives CDR1 SGHRS, CDR2 YFSETQ. This chain's CDR3 is CASSTSSGNTIHF. The CDR3 DNA reads as TGCGCCAGCAGCACGAGCTCTGGAAACACCATACATTTT. Supplemented by reference TRBV5-1 and TRBJ1-3, the full variable domain reads KAGVTQTPRYLIKTRGQQVTLSCSPISGHRSVSWYQQTPGQGLQFLFEYFSETQRNKGNFPGRFSGRQFSNSRSEMNVSTLELGDSALYLCASSTSSGNTIHFGEGSWLTVV.

The V call is TRBV20-1, the J call TRBJ1-2; TRBD1 is a possible D gene (5 bases). The CDR3 totals 16 residues. Looked up from germline, CDR1 is DFQATT and CDR2 is SNEGSKA (reference sequence). Trimming cost V 2 bases and J 4 bases, with 20 bases left between them. In DNA form, the CDR3 reads TGCAGTGCTAGACCCACGCGGGGCTTGAGCAGCTATGGCTACACCTTC. It translates to CSARPTRGLSSYGYTF.

J is TRBJ1-4 and V is TRBV6-6; TRBD1 matches 7 bases. Germline values: CDR1 MNHNY, CDR2 SVGAGI (reference sequence). J gave up 8 bases and V 5 bases, and 8 bases lay outside the gene matches. The CDR3 has 14 amino acids. As DNA, the CDR3 is TGTGCCAGCAGTCCCGGACAGGAACCCGAAAAACTGTTTTTT. Translating it yields CASSPGQEPEKLFF.

This clonotype was detected many times. The gene calls are TRBV11-3 and TRBJ2-7, with D tentatively TRBD2 (5 bases). Germline V gene sequence: CDR1 SGHNT, CDR2 YENEEA. Between the trimmed V and J ends, which lost 4 bases and 2 bases, there was a span of 15 bases. CDR3 length: 15 residues. As DNA, the CDR3 is TGTGCCAGCAGCTCCAAGCCTAGCCCAGCCTACGAGCAGTACTTC. Protein sequence: CASSSKPSPAYEQYF.

About this clonotype itself: The junction does not match germline at one end; this may be a read error. The V and J genes are TRBV7-7 and TRBJ1-5; D is ambiguous. The germline V gene encodes CDR1 SSHAT and CDR2 FNYEAQ (reference sequence). This CDR3 comprises 15 residues. The CDR3 reads CASSLIDTGFQPQHF. As DNA, the CDR3 is TGTGCTAGCAGCTTAATTGACACTGGATTTCAGCCCCAGCATTTT.

Details on this clonotype: This CDR3 is missing its conserved last phenylalanine or tryptophan, likely due to a read error. This sequence joins TRBV19 and TRBJ1-1, with D possibly TRBD1 on 5 matching bases. V was cut by 9 bases and J by 1 base, with 12 bases left in between. The CDR3 sequence is 13 residues long. Germline CDR1 LNHDA, CDR2 SQIVND (reference sequence). CDR3 in amino acids: CASSRAPNTEAFS. The CDR3 DNA is TGTGCCAGCAGCAGGGCCCCGAACACTGAAGCTTTCTCT.

By sample share, this clonotype is medium-sized. Without the conserved terminal phenylalanine or tryptophan, this CDR3 likely stems from a read error. The limits of the CDR3 on the DNA are not certain, so only TCRdb's listed CDR3 is given. This chain links TRBV7-2 with TRBJ1-2. The length of the CDR3 is 8 amino acids, counting both ends. Germline V CDR1 and CDR2: SGHTA, FQGNSA. The CDR3 loop reads CASSLEFL.

This clonotype has at least ten counts. The gene calls are TRBV5-8 and TRBJ2-3; maybe TRBD1 (6 bases). The CDR3 extends over 15 amino acids. The V end was cut by 4 bases, the J end by 0 bases, with 12 bases between. Germline CDR1 SGHTS, CDR2 YDEGEE. CDR3 in DNA: TGTGCCAGCAGCCTCGGACAGACTAGCACAGATACGCAGTATTTT. Encoded protein: CASSLGQTSTDTQYF.

The V call is TRBV5-1, the J call TRBJ2-1; D may be TRBD2 (6 bases). Trimming cost V 1 base and J 5 bases, with 13 bases left between them. Per the germline V gene, CDR1 is SGHRS and CDR2 is YFSETQ. The CDR3 has 15 residues. CDR3 DNA sequence: TGCGCCAGCAGCTTGACTAGCTGGTACCACAATGAGCAGTTCTTC. As protein: CASSLTSWYHNEQFF. The variable domain in full, completed from reference TRBV5-1 and TRBJ2-1, reads KAGVTQTPRYLIKTRGQQVTLSCSPISGHRSVSWYQQTPGQGLQFLFEYFSETQRNKGNFPGRFSGRQFSNSRSEMNVSTLELGDSALYLCASSLTSWYHNEQFFGPGTRLTVL.

This clonotype was seen just once. In nucleotides, the CDR3 is TGTGCCAGCAGTTTCCTTGGGGGCAATCAGCCCCAGCATTTT. Encoded protein: CASSFLGGNQPQHF. The chain employs TRBV12-3 or TRBV12-4 and TRBJ1-5; D is uncertain. The CDR3 has 14 amino acids. Trimming took 3 bases from V and 2 from J, leaving 8 bases between them.

This clonotype was seen ten or more times. This chain's CDR3 is CSARVPVGYGYTF. CDR3 nucleotide sequence: TGCAGTGCGCGGGTCCCAGTCGGCTATGGCTACACCTTC. The gene calls are TRBV20-1 and TRBJ1-2; D unclear. Deletions cut 6 bases from V and 4 bases from J, with 15 bases between. Germline V gene sequence: CDR1 DFQATT, CDR2 SNEGSKA (reference sequence). This CDR3 region has 13 residues.

CDR3 in amino acids: CASMAGTNYGYTF. The CDR3 nucleotides are TGTGCCAGCATGGCAGGGACTAACTATGGCTACACCTTC. The chain has TRBV6-1 and TRBJ1-2, with D perhaps TRBD1 (5 bases). The CDR3 length is 13 residues. Germline CDR1 reads MNHNS; CDR2 reads SASEGT. Trimming took 7 bases from V and 0 from J, leaving 9 bases between them.